This entry concerns a single T cell receptor beta chain. This clone has a handful of counts. No cognate antigen has been identified for it. Base qualities are not provided; no much larger clone lies one nucleotide away. Compared with germline, V lacks 5 bases and J lacks 9 bases; bases without a gene match: 10. The germline V gene sets CDR1 to SNHLY and CDR2 to FYNNEI. The CDR3, cysteine through phenylalanine, is 14 amino acids long. The retained sequence is limited to the CDR3, 42 bases, with the frame set at the first base. The data were taken from a study of T cell changes during pregnancy in multiple sclerosis (dated by TCRdb to the late 2010s). Turning to the overall study: The study examined how the T cell repertoire changed over the course of pregnancy in women with multiple sclerosis.

Libraries were prepared through the immunoSEQ multiplex PCR assay. TCRdb took this table from immuneACCESS and kept in-frame rearrangements with V and J called. Such tables lack part of the clones; where checked against another copy, unresolved V genes explain under half of the gap, and the rest is unexplained. This sample comprises 25,000 to 35,000 clones, about 92% of them detected only once. The ten top clones hold roughly 5% of the sample. The receptor's source is a female donor with multiple sclerosis, enrolled in a pregnancy study. The input for sequencing was CD8+ T cells from peripheral blood mononuclear cells, taken before pregnancy. Rearrangement joined TRBV2 to TRBJ1-1; 9 junctional bases match TRBD1. The CDR3 region reads CASSWGQGKIKAFF. DNA sequence: TGTGCCAGCAGTTGGGGACAGGGAAAGATTAAAGCTTTCTTT.